This T cell receptor beta chain is from a study of blood T cell repertoires in COVID-19. Whole-study context: Nucleic acid was either cDNA or gDNA, and it came from T cells, B-cell-depleted T cells, or PBMCs.

Germline loops: CDR1 WSHSY, CDR2 SAAADI. The CDR3 covers 14 residues. V lost 2 bases and J 2 bases, leaving 6 bases between the germline ends. Authors' methods: Cell counts per sample came from amplifying reference gene primers. The assay was immunoSEQ multiplex PCR, and TCRdb's table has in-frame clones only and misses some. The V and J calls and clone size are taken from that table; D and trimming were inferred from the DNA. This table has 200,000 to 250,000 clones, 65% to 85% appearing once. This clone was recorded only once. This clonotype was sampled from a woman in her 30s who had recovered from COVID-19. The V gene is TRBV10-2, the J gene TRBJ2-2; D is unresolved. The sample comprised peripheral blood. The CDR3 region is CASSEDINTGELFF. Written as DNA, the CDR3 is TGCGCCAGCAGTGAGGACATAAACACCGGGGAGCTGTTTTTT.